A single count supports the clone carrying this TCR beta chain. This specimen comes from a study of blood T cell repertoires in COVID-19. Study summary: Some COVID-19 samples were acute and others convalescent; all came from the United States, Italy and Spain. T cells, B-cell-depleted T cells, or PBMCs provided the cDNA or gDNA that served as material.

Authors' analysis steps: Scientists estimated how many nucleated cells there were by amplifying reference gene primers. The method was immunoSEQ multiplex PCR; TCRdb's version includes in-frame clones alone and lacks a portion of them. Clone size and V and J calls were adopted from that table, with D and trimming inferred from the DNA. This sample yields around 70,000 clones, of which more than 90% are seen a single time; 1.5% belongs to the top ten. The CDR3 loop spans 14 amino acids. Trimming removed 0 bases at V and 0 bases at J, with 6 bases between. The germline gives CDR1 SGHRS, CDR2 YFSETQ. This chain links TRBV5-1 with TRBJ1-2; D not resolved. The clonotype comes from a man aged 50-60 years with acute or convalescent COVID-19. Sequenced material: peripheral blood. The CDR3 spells CASSLGASNYGYTF. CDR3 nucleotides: TGCGCCAGCAGCTTGGGGGCGTCTAACTATGGCTACACCTTC.